This T cell receptor (beta chain) was sequenced in a study of cytomegalovirus exposure and HLA in healthy donors. Researchers ran the PCR with 60 Vbeta and 13 Jbeta primers. Sequencing was performed with immunoSEQ multiplex PCR; in TCRdb, only in-frame clones are kept and a portion is missing. The sample consists of under 200,000 clones, around 74% of them appearing once. This clone was recorded a few times. Its antigen remains unknown. Study outcomes and limitations: A later analysis associated 15,000 to 20,000 TCR beta sequences with HLA alleles at a 0.05 false discovery rate. Prior analysis indicated that the majority of TCR beta V segments exhibited productivity approximately 87% or approximately 30% of the time. V- and J-gene trimming of TCR beta was linked (in a later analysis) to a missense DCLRE1C variant.

Trimming cost V 6 bases and J 5 bases, with 10 bases left between them. Germline V gives CDR1 MNHEY, CDR2 SVGAGI. This CDR3 region has 13 residues. Source material: PBMCs. The J gene is TRBJ2-2, the V gene TRBV6-5, with no clear D. This TCR was sampled from a female donor in good health and CMV-seronegative. The CDR3 DNA reads as TGTGCCAGCAGCTCCTCCCGGACCGGGGAGCTGTTTTTT. Translated: CASSSSRTGELFF.